The present entry profiles one TCR beta chain with its context. Which antigen it targets is not known. Base qualities are not recorded, but no much larger clone differs from it by a single base. The data are from a study of memory CD4+ T cells and cytomegalovirus serostatus (dated by TCRdb to between 2019 and 2020). Regarding the research as a whole: A total of about 35 healthy Belgian adults, of whom 9 were CMV seropositive and about 24 were CMV seronegative, were included in the cohort. CD4+ memory TCRbeta repertoires of a Belgian cohort with known cytomegalovirus serostatus were sequenced in order to replicate a published TCR-based CMV serostatus classifier.

Paper-wide results and their limitations: A median bootstrapped AUC of around 0.95 with a 95% CI of 0.76-1.00 was achieved on the Belgian cohort by the original-framework classifier. Of under 200 previously reported CMV-associated TCRbeta sequences, approximately 70 appeared in the CD4+ memory repertoires, each in one to five individuals. Only CD4+CD45RO+ memory cells were sequenced, in contrast to the original study, in which naive and memory CD4+ and CD8+ populations were covered. For CMV serostatus prediction, a median bootstrapped AUC of 0.95 was reached with the original framework, and a median bootstrapped AUC of roughly 0.92 was reached with a US-trained random forest. Results were interpreted as suggesting that the CMV-associated TCR signature is largely present in the CD4+ memory repertoire.

Single viable CD3+CD4+CD8-CD45RO+ cells were sorted as memory CD4+ T cells on a FACSAria II. CMV serostatus was determined with a Roche Elecsys assay detecting serum IgG against CMV pp150, pp28, p38 and p52. After the samples were thawed, total CD4+ T cells were enriched through positive selection using CD4 magnetic microbeads. Samples originated from another study that specifically interrogated the CD4+ T cell memory repertoire. Peripheral blood mononuclear cells were isolated and cryopreserved following standard operating procedures; serum was stored at -80 °C. Staining used CD3-PerCP (BW264/56), CD4-APC (RPA-T4), CD45RO-PE (UCHT1) and CD8-Pacific Orange (3B5) antibodies, with Sytox blue excluding non-viable cells. Genomic DNA was extracted from sorted cells with the Quick-DNA Microprep Kit. Amplification of TCRbeta DNA was done with the immunoSEQ hsTCRbeta kit, following the protocol from the manufacturer. An Illumina MiSeq instrument was used to sequence the TCRbeta libraries. As for how the authors treated the data: After out-of-frame sequences were removed, some 2 million distinct TCRbeta sequences remained, averaging around 70,000 per individual. Each individual was scored by the count of 150 to 200 previously reported CMV-associated TCRbeta sequences and the total productive distinct TCRbeta count. A beta-binomial model was reimplemented in Python, and scikit-learn random forests with default parameters were trained on data from the US cohort. On the Belgian cohort, classifier performance was reported as the median AUC, along with percentile confidence intervals, across 10,000 bootstrap iterations. The source is immuneACCESS, and TCRdb retained only in-frame sequences with V and J called. Part of the clones is not carried over; for the studies checked, unresolved V genes explain less than half of this, and the remainder is unexplained. That table furnishes V, J and clone size, whereas the DNA furnished D and trimming. This sample has approximately 45,000 clones in its table, and around three quarters of those were observed once. The top ten clonotypes cover roughly 1.1% of the sample.

For CDR1 and CDR2, the germline V gene lists SGDLS and YYNGEE. Counted from cysteine to phenylalanine, this CDR3 has 16 amino acids. The DNA shown is the 48-base CDR3, in frame from base 1. V is cut by 0 bases and J by 4 bases, and the space between the germline ends is 16 bases. Input material: memory CD4+ T cells from blood. The TCR comes from an adult in good health and CMV-seronegative. The chain is encoded by TRBV9 joined to TRBJ1-1, with a weak D call of TRBD1 (5 bases match). CDR3 loop: CASSVGGGRRGTEAFF. DNA sequence: TGTGCCAGCAGCGTAGGGGGGGGACGGAGGGGCACTGAAGCTTTCTTT.